This T cell receptor (beta chain) comes out of a study of blood T cell repertoires in COVID-19 (dated by TCRdb to 2018 to 2021). Regarding the study in general: Collaborator samples came from the United States, Italy and Spain and covered acute and convalescent phases of COVID-19. The prospective study material was composed of cDNA or gDNA derived from T cells, B-cell-depleted T cells, or PBMCs. Deeply sampled blood TCRbeta repertoires from subjects exposed to, actively infected with, or recovered from COVID-19 were included in the dataset. The repertoires were released in a freely available public database intended as a resource for research on the immune response to SARS-CoV-2. The samples were drawn from two sources: the first 160 participants of the ongoing ImmuneRACE study, and 1,000 to 1,500 subjects contributed by 6 global collaborators. Nearly every sample came with metadata listing a de-identified subject ID, COVID-19 status, age in years and sex. HLA class I and class II types, where available, came from metadata supplied by the sample provider rather than from assay-based typing.

Comment on this clone: It lacks a known antigen. No base-level quality is on record; no much larger clone is a single base apart.

At one collaborating source in Seattle, patients were enrolled during active infection and were followed longitudinally through the course of disease. Each collaborating institution followed its own protocols to collect whole blood in K2EDTA tubes. Collaborator samples were shipped for TCRbeta analysis as frozen whole blood, isolated PBMCs, or DNA extracted from either sample type. From its cysteine to its phenylalanine, the CDR3 spans 16 amino acids. Left in the record is the CDR3 DNA by itself, 48 bases read in frame from the first base. V trim: 4 bases; J trim: 10 bases; unmatched bases: 12. The germline V gene sets CDR1 to MDHEN and CDR2 to SYDVKM. The immunoSEQ Assay, a bias-controlled multiplex PCR, was used to amplify TCRbeta CDR3 regions from genomic DNA. Turning to the authors' computational methods: Within the assay, amplification of reference gene primers was used to estimate how many nucleated cells each sample contained. Sequence reads were collapsed and filtered to measure the absolute abundance of every unique TCRbeta CDR3 rearrangement. Productive Simpson clonality was computed per sample as the square root of Simpson's diversity index over productive rearrangements. The table was pulled from immuneACCESS by TCRdb, which kept in-frame rearrangements only. Such tables lose some clones; where checked, under half of the loss comes from unresolved V genes, and the rest has no known cause. The V and J calls and clone size were taken over from that table, and D and trimming were inferred from the DNA. The sample records about 310,000 clones, 85% to 90% of which are singletons. The ten largest account for around 0.97% of the sample.

What the work shows at the level of the full study, not this receptor alone: Clinical and demographic metadata were provided uncurated, with the amount varying by source and participant.

The source is a woman aged 40 to 50 with COVID-19, enrolled during active disease. Material for sequencing was peripheral blood. The chain is encoded by TRBV28 joined to TRBJ2-1; TRBD2 fits 11 bases in the junction. CDR3 protein: CASSSGGTSGRNEQFF. In nucleotides, the sequence is TGTGCCAGCAGTTCCGGAGGGACTAGCGGTCGGAACGAGCAGTTCTTC.